This TCR beta chain was identified in a study of cytomegalovirus exposure and HLA in healthy donors. Germline assignment: CDR1 SGHTA and CDR2 FQGNSA. This CDR3 region has 14 residues. Deletions cut 6 bases from V and 4 bases from J, with 13 bases between. Whole-study findings and limits: Roughly uniform sequencing depth across donors was assumed, possibly incorrectly. Most likely, a cluster of highly shared sequence variants arose as a sequencing artifact. 87-base-pair reads could not separate some V segments, including TRBV6-2 and TRBV6-3.

Researchers ran the PCR with 60 Vbeta and 13 Jbeta primers. The assay was immunoSEQ multiplex PCR, and TCRdb's table has in-frame clones only and misses some. The data show under 100,000 clones, and the top ten clones hold around 4.4%. Of note for this clone: What it recognizes is unknown.

The chain couples TRBV7-2 to TRBJ2-1; D call uncertain. The receptor was isolated from a man aged 30 to 39 in good health and CMV-seronegative. Sequenced material: PBMCs. The CDR3 protein is CASSLRRPYNEQFF. The CDR3 nucleotides read TGTGCCAGCAGTCTGAGGCGCCCTTACAATGAGCAGTTCTTC.